This T cell receptor (beta chain) was identified during a study of blood T cell repertoires in COVID-19. Study-level background: The analysed material was cDNA or gDNA that came from T cells, B-cell-depleted T cells, or PBMCs.

Germline V gives CDR1 SQVTM, CDR2 ANQGSEA. With 3 bases removed from V and 0 bases from J, the gap between germline ends came to 18 bases. This CDR3 spans 18 amino acids. In the original workflow: Amplifying reference gene primers gave estimates of nucleated cell counts. Measured with immunoSEQ multiplex PCR; TCRdb has only the in-frame clones, and not every one. That table supplies the V and J calls and clone size; D and trimming were determined from the DNA. The profile shows just over 350,000 clones, about 90% of them singletons. Individuals drawn from 20 to 25 US areas were roughly 18 to 95 years old. In Cohort 3, a recovered donor had either two negative PCRs, clearance, or symptom resolution.

The receptor was derived from a woman in her twenties or thirties who had recovered from COVID-19. This chain connects TRBV29-1 to TRBJ2-6; a weak D match, TRBD1 (7 bases). Specimen: PBMCs or T cells enriched from blood (not recorded which). For the CDR3, the DNA is TGCAGCGTTGAGTCGACAGGGACTGGCCCCTCTGGGGCCAACGTCCTGACTTTC. Translation: CSVESTGTGPSGANVLTF.